This T cell receptor (beta chain) was documented in a study of blood T cell repertoires in COVID-19. About the research overall: COVID-19 samples collected from the United States, Italy and Spain covered acute and convalescent phases. From T cells, B-cell-depleted T cells, or PBMCs came the material, which was cDNA or gDNA.

How the authors handled the data: Estimated nucleated cell counts came from reference gene primer amplification. Clones were read by immunoSEQ multiplex PCR, and TCRdb kept only the in-frame ones, dropping some. V, J and clone size derive from that table, while D and trimming were established from the DNA sequence. This table has approximately 99,000 clones, about three quarters appearing once. This clone was picked up one time. CDR1 and CDR2 from the germline V gene are LNHNV and YYDKDF (reference sequence). The CDR3 runs to 16 residues. V gave up 0 bases and J gave up 4 bases, with 10 bases separating them.

V is TRBV15 and J is TRBJ2-6; TRBD2 is a possible D gene (5 bases). What was sequenced was peripheral blood. The clonotype comes from a middle-aged woman with acute or convalescent COVID-19. The CDR3 spells CATSRDRSGGANVLTF. In nucleotides, the CDR3 is TGTGCCACCAGCAGAGATCGCAGCGGAGGGGCCAACGTCCTGACTTTC.